This TCR beta chain is drawn from a study of shared clonotypes between healthy human individuals. Background on the study: Three plates were used per donor for CD4 naive, three for CD4 memory, two for CD8 naive and one for CD8 memory.

Comments on this clone: Antigen unknown.

CDR3 length equals 17 residues. The data were produced by immunoSEQ multiplex PCR, yet TCRdb's version contains in-frame clones alone and is incomplete. The table includes about 1.5 million clones, roughly 96% detected once. The study's findings and limits: Only blood was sampled; tissue repertoires likely differ. All-four-donor shared clonotypes had higher generation probabilities than non-shared clonotypes did.

The chain uses TRBV21-1 and TRBJ2-3; the D segment call TRBD2 is taken from the table without a DNA check. TRBV21-1 is annotated as a pseudogene. Input material: naive CD4+ T cells sorted from blood. Specified subset: CD45RA+ positively selected. This TCR was sampled from a man aged 25-40 years in good health. The CDR3 DNA reads as TGTGCCAGCAGCAAAAGCACTCGGCGGGGGCTCACAGATACGCAGTATTTT. It encodes CASSKSTRRGLTDTQYF.